This TCR beta chain was identified during a study of Tregs in tolerant kidney transplant recipients (dated 2019 in TCRdb). Study-wide context: The study used TCRbeta sequencing to identify donor-specific regulatory T cells before combined kidney and bone marrow transplantation, then tracked those cells after transplant. Results and caveats for the whole study, not just this receptor: Expanding Tregs with activated donor B cells appeared to identify the most biologically relevant and donor-specific TCRbeta repertoire. Donor-specific Treg expansion was found to exceed global Treg expansion in tolerant patients, suggesting antigen-driven rather than nonspecific expansion. For some patients the PCR primers changed over time, which made it impossible to compare the samples from those patients at the nucleotide level. Because only a small number of patients were included, the study had limitations, and the results will need to be validated in larger populations as well as under other immunosuppression protocols. Biological reproducibility was not directly assessed, although technical replication error appeared to be minimal.

The transplants used related donors with nonmyeloablative bone marrow transplantation, and mixed chimerism in the human trials was transient. Unstimulated Tregs (CD4+CD25+CD127-), CD4+ non-Tregs (CD4+CD25-), CD4 and CD8 cells were FACS-sorted from thawed PBMCs. The patients were a handful of recipients of combined kidney and bone marrow transplants from the ITN036ST trial, and samples were available only for these trial subjects. Healthy control blood was processed to PBMCs with a Ficoll density gradient and then cryopreserved, whereas patient PBMCs were collected both before and after transplant. As for this clone: Its antigen is currently not known. The input lacks base qualities; no much larger clone sits a single base away.

Here V drops 7 bases and J drops 3 bases, and the junction holds 5 bases not matched to any gene. For CDR1 and CDR2, the germline V gene (reference sequence) lists LNHDA and SQIVND. Including the terminal cysteine and phenylalanine, the CDR3 comprises 14 residues. Only the CDR3 DNA is retained, 42 bases long and in frame from the first base. For TCRbeta CDR3 sequencing, genomic DNA from the sorted cells was extracted using the QIAGEN DNeasy Blood and Tissue Kit. High-throughput TCRbeta CDR3 sequencing, which included PCR amplification with bias correction and internal controls, was done commercially through immunoSEQ. The source study handled its data this way. Unique productive TCRbeta sequences were defined by CDR3 nucleotide sequence when primers matched and otherwise by CDR3 amino acid sequence together with Vbeta and Jbeta genes. To correct for sorting error, sequences found in more than one sorted population at a frequency ratio of 2:1 or less were discarded, and the remaining shared sequences were assigned to the population with the higher frequency. Sequences were defined as donor-reactive when expanded at least 5-fold in CFSE-low cells versus unstimulated cells and present at a frequency of at least 0.01% in CFSE-low cells. Repertoire divergence was quantified by Jensen-Shannon divergence using the top 100 TCRbeta sequences ranked by frequency. For samples with multiple sequencing runs, sorting error was corrected in each run separately before the runs were combined. The table was pulled from immuneACCESS by TCRdb, which kept in-frame rearrangements only. Such tables lose some clones; where checked, under half of the loss comes from unresolved V genes, and the rest has no known cause. D and trimming were read from the DNA, whereas the V and J calls and clone size are those reported in that table. The sample table lists about 55,000 clones, approximately 90% of them with a count of one. Roughly 15% of the sample belongs to the ten largest clones.

Sequenced material: CD8+ T cells from blood (PBMCs), taken 24 months after the transplant. The V and J genes are TRBV19 and TRBJ2-1, with 8 middle bases fitting TRBD2. The clonotype was recovered from a human patient who received a combined kidney and bone marrow transplant. Following a transplant, some T cells may be graft donor cells, not patient cells. The CDR3 reads as follows: CASNPGLGYNEQFF. The nucleotide sequence is given as TGTGCCAGTAACCCGGGACTAGGCTACAATGAGCAGTTCTTC.